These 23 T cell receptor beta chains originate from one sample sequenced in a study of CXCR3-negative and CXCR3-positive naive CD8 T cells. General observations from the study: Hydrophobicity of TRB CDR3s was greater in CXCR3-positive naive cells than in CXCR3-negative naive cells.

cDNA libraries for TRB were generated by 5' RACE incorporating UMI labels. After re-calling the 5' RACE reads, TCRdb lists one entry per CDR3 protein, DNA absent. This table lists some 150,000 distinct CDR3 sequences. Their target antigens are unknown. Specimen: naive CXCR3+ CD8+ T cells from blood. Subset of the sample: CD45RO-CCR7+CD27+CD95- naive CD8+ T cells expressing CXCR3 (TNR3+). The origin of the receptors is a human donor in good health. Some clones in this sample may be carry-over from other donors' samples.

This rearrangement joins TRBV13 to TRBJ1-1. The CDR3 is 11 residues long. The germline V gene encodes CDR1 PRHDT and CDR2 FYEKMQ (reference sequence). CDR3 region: CASSLNTEAFF.

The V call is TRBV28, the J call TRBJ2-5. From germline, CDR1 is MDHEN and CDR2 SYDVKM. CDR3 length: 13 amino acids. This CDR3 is CASSLEGQETQYF.

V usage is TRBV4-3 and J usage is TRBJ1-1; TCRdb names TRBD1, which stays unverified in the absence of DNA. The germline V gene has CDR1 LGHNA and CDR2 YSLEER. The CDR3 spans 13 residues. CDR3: CASSLRGTTEAFF.

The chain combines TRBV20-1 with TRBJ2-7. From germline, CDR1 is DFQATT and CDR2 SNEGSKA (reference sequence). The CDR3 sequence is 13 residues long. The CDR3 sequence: CSARERGSYEQYF.

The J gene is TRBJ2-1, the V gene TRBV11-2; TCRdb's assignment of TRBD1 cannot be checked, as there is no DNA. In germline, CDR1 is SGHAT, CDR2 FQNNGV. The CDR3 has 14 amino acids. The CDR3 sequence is CASSLGTSYNEQFF.

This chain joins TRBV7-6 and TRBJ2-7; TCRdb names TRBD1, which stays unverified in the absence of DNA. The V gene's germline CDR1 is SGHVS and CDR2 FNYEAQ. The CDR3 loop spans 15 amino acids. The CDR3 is CASSLADRKHYEQYF.

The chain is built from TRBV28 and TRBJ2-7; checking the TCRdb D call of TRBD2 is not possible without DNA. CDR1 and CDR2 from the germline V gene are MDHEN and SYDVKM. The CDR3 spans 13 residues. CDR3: CASSFGGDYEQYF.

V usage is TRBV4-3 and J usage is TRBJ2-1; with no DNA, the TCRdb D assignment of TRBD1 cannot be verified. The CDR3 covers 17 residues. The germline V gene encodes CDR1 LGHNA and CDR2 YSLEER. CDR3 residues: CASSQGTGTGAYNEQFF.

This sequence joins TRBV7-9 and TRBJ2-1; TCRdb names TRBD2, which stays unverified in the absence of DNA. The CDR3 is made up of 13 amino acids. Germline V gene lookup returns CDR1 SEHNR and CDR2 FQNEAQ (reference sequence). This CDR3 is CASSDHREPEQFF.

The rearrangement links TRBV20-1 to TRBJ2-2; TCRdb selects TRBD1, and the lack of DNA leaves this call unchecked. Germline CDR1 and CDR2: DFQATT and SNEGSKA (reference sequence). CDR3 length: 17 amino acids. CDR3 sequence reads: CSARVHGAVLDTGELFF.

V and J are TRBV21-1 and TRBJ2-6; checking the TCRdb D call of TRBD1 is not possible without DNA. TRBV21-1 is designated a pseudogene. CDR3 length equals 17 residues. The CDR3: CASSARTGHSGANVLTF.

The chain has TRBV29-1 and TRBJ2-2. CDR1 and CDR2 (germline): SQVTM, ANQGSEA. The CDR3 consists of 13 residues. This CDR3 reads CSVQDENTGELFF.

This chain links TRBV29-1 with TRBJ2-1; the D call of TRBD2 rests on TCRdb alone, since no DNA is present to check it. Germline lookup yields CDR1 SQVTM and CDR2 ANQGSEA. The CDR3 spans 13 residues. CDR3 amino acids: CSVGGGAGNEQFF.

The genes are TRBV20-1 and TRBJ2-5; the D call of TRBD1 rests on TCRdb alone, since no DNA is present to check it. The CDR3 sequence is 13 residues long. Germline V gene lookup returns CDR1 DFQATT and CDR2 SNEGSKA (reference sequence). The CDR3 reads CSAFDRVEETQYF.

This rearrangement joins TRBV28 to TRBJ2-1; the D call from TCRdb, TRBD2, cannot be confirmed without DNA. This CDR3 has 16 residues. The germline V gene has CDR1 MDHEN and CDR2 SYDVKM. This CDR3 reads CASSLLASGSIYEQFF. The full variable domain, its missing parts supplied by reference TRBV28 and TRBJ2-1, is DVKVTQSSRYLVKRTGEKVFLECVQDMDHENMFWYRQDPGLGLRLIYFSYDVKMKEKGDIPEGYSVSREKKERFSLILESASTNQTSMYLCASSLLASGSIYEQFFGPGTRLTVL.

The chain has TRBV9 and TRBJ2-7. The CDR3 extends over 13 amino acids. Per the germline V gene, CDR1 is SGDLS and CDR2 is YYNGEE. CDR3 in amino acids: CASSPQEAYEQYF.

Here the CDR3 reads CASSHARDGYSYELYF. The chain joins TRBV7-9 to TRBJ2-7; TCRdb indicates TRBD2, and absent DNA this call remains unverified. CDR1 and CDR2 from the germline V gene are SEHNR and FQNEAQ (reference sequence). The CDR3 covers 16 residues.

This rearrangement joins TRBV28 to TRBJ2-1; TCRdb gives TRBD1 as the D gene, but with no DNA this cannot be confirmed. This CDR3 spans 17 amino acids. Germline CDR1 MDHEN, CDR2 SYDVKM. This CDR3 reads CASSPGGAGVLYNEQFF.

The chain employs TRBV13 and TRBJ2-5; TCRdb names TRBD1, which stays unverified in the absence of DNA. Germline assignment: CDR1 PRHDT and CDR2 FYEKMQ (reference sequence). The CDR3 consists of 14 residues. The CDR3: CASSPGQIQETQYF.

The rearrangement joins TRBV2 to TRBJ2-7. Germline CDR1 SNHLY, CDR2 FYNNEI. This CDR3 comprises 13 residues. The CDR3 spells CASREGTSYEQYF.

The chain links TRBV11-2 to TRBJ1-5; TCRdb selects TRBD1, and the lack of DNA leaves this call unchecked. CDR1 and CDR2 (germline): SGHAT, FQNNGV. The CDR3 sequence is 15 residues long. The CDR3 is CASSRTPDSNQPQHF.

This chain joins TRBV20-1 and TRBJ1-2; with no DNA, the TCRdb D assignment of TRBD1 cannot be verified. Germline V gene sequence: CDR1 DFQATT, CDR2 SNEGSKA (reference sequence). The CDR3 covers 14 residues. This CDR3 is CSAITGDPYYGYTF.

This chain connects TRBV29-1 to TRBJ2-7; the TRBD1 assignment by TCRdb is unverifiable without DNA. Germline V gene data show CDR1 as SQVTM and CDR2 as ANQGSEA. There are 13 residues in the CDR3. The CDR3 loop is CSVAPATGAGQYF.